This T cell receptor beta chain was found in a study of T cell responses to AZD1222 COVID-19 vaccine. This CDR3 is 13 amino acids long. V gave up 3 bases and J gave up 3 bases, with 7 bases separating them. Looked up from germline, CDR1 is SGHTA and CDR2 is FQGTGA. Here immunoSEQ multiplex PCR was the method, and the copy in TCRdb shows in-frame clones only, minus some. There are about 96,000 clones in the sample; about 90% occur only once, and around 5.5% lies in the top ten. This sample comprised peripheral blood, obtained on day 0 of MenACWY control vaccination. The V call is TRBV7-3, the J call TRBJ2-3; D gene unclear. This TCR was recovered from an adult in good health. The CDR3 sequence is CASSFLGTDTQYF. The CDR3 nucleotides read TGTGCCAGCAGCTTTTTGGGGACAGATACGCAGTATTTT.